One and the same sample provided the 13 T cell receptor beta chains below, sequenced in a study of radiation and T cells in renal cell carcinoma. Profiled with immunoSEQ multiplex PCR; TCRdb holds only in-frame clones, not every one. The sample has roughly 86,000 clones, around four fifths seen once. Sample time point: blood 4 weeks post-SBRT, at nephrectomy. As to treatment: 15 Gy SBRT to primary tumor, nephrectomy 4 weeks later. The sequencing used blood, collected from a patient whose treatment included radiotherapy and nephrectomy. Receptor source: a man aged 50 to 60 with renal cell carcinoma.

The J gene is TRBJ2-2, the V gene TRBV10-3, with 12 bases fitting TRBD1. CDR1 is ENHRY and CDR2 is SYGVKD in the germline V gene. The trim removed 9 bases at V and 6 bases at J, leaving 8 bases unmatched. This CDR3 has 15 residues. CDR3 nucleotide sequence: TGTGCCATAGGGACAGGGGGCCGTGGGGCCGGGGAGCTGTTTTTT. This sequence encodes CAIGTGGRGAGELFF.

This clone was recorded once. The V call is TRBV13, the J call TRBJ2-3; 10 bases fit TRBD2. The CDR3 length is 14 residues. Germline lookup yields CDR1 PRHDT and CDR2 FYEKMQ (reference sequence). The trim removed 3 bases at V and 3 bases at J, leaving 0 bases unmatched. CDR3: CASSFSGRTDTQYF. CDR3 DNA sequence: TGTGCCAGCAGCTTTAGCGGGAGGACAGATACGCAGTATTTT.

CDR3 residues: CASSPRRLVGTDTQYF. The CDR3 nucleotides are TGTGCCAGCAGCCCAAGACGGCTAGTTGGCACAGATACGCAGTATTTT. This chain uses TRBV27 with TRBJ2-3; D is ambiguous. The CDR3 spans 16 residues. Trimming removed 6 bases at V and 1 base at J, with 17 bases between. Germline V gene lookup returns CDR1 MNHEY and CDR2 SMNVEV (reference sequence).

The chain couples TRBV7-3 to TRBJ1-1, with 9 nucleotides matching TRBD1. V lost 1 base, J lost 3 bases, and 6 bases stayed unmatched. CDR3 length: 16 amino acids. CDR1 SGHTA and CDR2 FQGTGA come from the germline V gene. The CDR3 loop reads CASSLSPGQGYTEAFF. For the CDR3, the DNA is TGTGCCAGCAGCTTAAGTCCGGGACAGGGCTACACTGAAGCTTTCTTT.

In its sample, this clone was seen a few times. J is TRBJ1-5 and V is TRBV9, with D possibly being TRBD1 (6 bases). Trimming pared 0 bases from V and 4 bases from J, leaving 11 bases between. CDR3 size: 15 residues. CDR1 is SGDLS and CDR2 is YYNGEE in the germline V gene. The CDR3 DNA follows: TGTGCCAGCAGCGTAGAAGGGGGAGAGAATCAGCCCCAGCATTTT. Encoded protein: CASSVEGGENQPQHF.

This chain joins TRBV7-8 and TRBJ1-1; no clear D. CDR3 length: 13 residues. The V end lost 5 bases, the J end lost 2 bases, and 9 bases lay between the germline ends. The V gene's germline CDR1 is SGHVS and CDR2 FQNEAQ. The chain's CDR3 is CASSPRLNTEAFF. The CDR3, as DNA: TGTGCCAGCAGCCCGCGTCTTAACACTGAAGCTTTCTTT.

The chain employs TRBV27 and TRBJ1-1; D call uncertain. With 1 base removed from V and 1 base from J, the gap between germline ends came to 4 bases. Germline V gene lookup returns CDR1 MNHEY and CDR2 SMNVEV (reference sequence). The CDR3 totals 13 residues. CDR3 nucleotide sequence: TGTGCCAGCAGTTTATGGAGGAACACTGAAGCTTTCTTT. It codes for CASSLWRNTEAFF.

J is TRBJ2-7 and V is TRBV5-1; D uncertain. Germline lookup yields CDR1 SGHRS and CDR2 YFSETQ. Trimming pared 0 bases from V and 3 bases from J, leaving 7 bases between. The CDR3 is made up of 13 amino acids. In nucleotides, the CDR3 is TGCGCCAGCAGCTTGGGGCTAAACTACGAGCAGTACTTC. Translated, it gives CASSLGLNYEQYF.

This clone was recorded once. CDR3 region: CASLRQGVNTEAFF. CDR3 DNA sequence: TGTGCCAGCCTACGACAGGGGGTGAACACTGAAGCTTTCTTT. The chain is built from TRBV4-2 and TRBJ1-1; TRBD1 agrees at 9 bases. The CDR3 has 14 residues. Germline CDR1 is LGHNA and CDR2 is YNFKEQ. V lost 8 bases to trimming and J lost 0 bases; unmatched junction nucleotides: 4.

The chain employs TRBV5-1 and TRBJ2-7; 10 bases agree with TRBD2. The CDR3 contains 14 residues. The junction had 1 base not matched to a gene; V was cut back by 1 base and J by 3 bases. CDR1 and CDR2 (germline): SGHRS, YFSETQ. The CDR3 DNA reads as TGCGCCAGCAGCTTGTCTAGCGGGAGCTACGAGCAGTACTTC. This codes for CASSLSSGSYEQYF.

The chain recombines TRBV5-1 with TRBJ1-1; D possibly corresponds to TRBD1 (5 bases). V gave up 0 bases and J gave up 5 bases, with 14 bases separating them. The CDR3 covers 15 residues. Germline V gene lookup returns CDR1 SGHRS and CDR2 YFSETQ. Written as DNA, the CDR3 is TGCGCCAGCAGCTTGGGGGGGTCCACGGGGACTGAAGCTTTCTTT. Residues: CASSLGGSTGTEAFF.

V gene TRBV11-2 combines with J gene TRBJ2-5, with D perhaps matching TRBD1 (5 bases). Trimming removed 5 bases at V and 1 base at J, with 11 bases between. The CDR3 length is 14 residues. Germline V gene data show CDR1 as SGHAT and CDR2 as FQNNGV. CDR3 DNA: TGTGCCAGCAGCACAGGACCCTCCCAAGAGACCCAGTACTTC. Protein sequence: CASSTGPSQETQYF. Variable domain in full (rest from reference TRBV11-2 and TRBJ2-5): EAGVAQSPRYKIIEKRQSVAFWCNPISGHATLYWYQQILGQGPKLLIQFQNNGVVDDSQLPKDRFSAERLKGVDSTLKIQPAKLEDSAVYLCASSTGPSQETQYFGPGTRLLVL.

The rearrangement uses TRBV27 and TRBJ1-1; the D gene is possibly TRBD1 (5 bases). Germline V lookup: CDR1 MNHEY, CDR2 SMNVEV (reference sequence). Trimming removed 3 bases from V and 8 bases from J, with 10 bases in between. CDR3 length equals 12 residues. CDR3 residues: CASSFLQGEAFF. For the CDR3, the DNA is TGTGCCAGCAGTTTTCTGCAGGGAGAAGCTTTCTTT.